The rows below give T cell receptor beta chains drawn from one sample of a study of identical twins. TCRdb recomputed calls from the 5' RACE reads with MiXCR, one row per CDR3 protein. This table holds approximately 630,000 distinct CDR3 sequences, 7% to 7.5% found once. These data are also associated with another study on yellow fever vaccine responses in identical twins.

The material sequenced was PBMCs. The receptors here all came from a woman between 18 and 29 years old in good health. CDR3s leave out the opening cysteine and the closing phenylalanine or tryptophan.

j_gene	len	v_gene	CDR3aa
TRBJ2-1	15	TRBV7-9	ASSPLGAVTSYNEQF
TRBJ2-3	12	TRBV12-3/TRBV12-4	ASSLAPLTDTQY
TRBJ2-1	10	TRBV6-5	ASRWTGNEQF
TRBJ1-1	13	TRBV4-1	ASSSSGTGYTEAF
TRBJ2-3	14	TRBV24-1	ATSDSGTSGLDTQY
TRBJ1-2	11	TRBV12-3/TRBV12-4	ASRSTGYLGYT
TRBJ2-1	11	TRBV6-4	ASSGYTGLEQF
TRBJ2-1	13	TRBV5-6	ASSWGQGSYNEQF
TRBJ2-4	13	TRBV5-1	ASSFGGGGKNIQY
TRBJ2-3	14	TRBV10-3	AISEVAGGATDTQY
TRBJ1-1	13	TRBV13	ASSFGPLENTEAF
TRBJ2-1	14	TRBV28	ASKGVLGTRDNEQF
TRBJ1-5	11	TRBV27	ASSETGKGPQH
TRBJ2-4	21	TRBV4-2	ASSLSEGQTNWGRAIAKNIQY
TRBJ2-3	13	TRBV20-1	SARTSGGAGDTQY
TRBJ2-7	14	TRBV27	ASSWRPSGTGYEQY
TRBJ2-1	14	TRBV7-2	ASSLGGTSGNNEQF
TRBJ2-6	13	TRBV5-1	ASSMGSSGANVLT